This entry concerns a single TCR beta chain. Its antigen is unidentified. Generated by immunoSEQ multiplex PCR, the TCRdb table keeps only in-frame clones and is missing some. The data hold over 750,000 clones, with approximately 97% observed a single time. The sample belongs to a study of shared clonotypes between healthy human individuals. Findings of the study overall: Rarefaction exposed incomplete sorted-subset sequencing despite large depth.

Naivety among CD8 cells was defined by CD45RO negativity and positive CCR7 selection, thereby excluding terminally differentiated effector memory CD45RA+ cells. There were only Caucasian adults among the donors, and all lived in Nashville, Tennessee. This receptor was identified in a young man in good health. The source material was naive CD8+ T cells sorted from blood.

In DNA form, the CDR3 reads TGTGCCTGGAGTGTCCCCAGTTTTGGAAACACCATATATTTT. This encodes CAWSVPSFGNTIYF. The chain combines TRBV30 with TRBJ1-3, with D hard to call. Germline V CDR1 and CDR2: GTSNPN, SVGIG (reference sequence). V gave up 0 bases and J gave up 3 bases, with 9 bases separating them. The CDR3 extends over 14 amino acids. The whole variable domain, remainder taken from reference TRBV30 and TRBJ1-3, is SQTIHQWPATLVQPVGSPLSLECTVEGTSNPNLYWYRQAAGRGLQLLFYSVGIGQISSEVPQNLSASRPQDRQFILSSKKLLLSDSGFYLCAWSVPSFGNTIYFGEGSWLTVV.